This T cell receptor (beta chain) was sequenced in a study of blood T cell repertoires in COVID-19 (dated by TCRdb to about 2020). Notes on the research overall: Samples covering the acute and convalescent phases of COVID-19 were provided by collaborators in the United States, Italy and Spain. The repertoires were released in a freely available public database meant as a resource for research on the immune response to SARS-CoV-2. The dataset comprised deeply sampled blood TCRbeta repertoires from subjects exposed to, actively infected with, or recovered from COVID-19. The material from the prospective study consisted of cDNA or gDNA derived from T cells, B-cell-depleted T cells, or PBMCs. The samples were drawn from the first 160 participants of the ongoing ImmuneRACE study and from roughly 1,300 subjects provided by 6 global collaborators. Where HLA class I and class II types were available, the types were taken from metadata supplied by the sample provider, not from assay-based typing. A de-identified subject ID, COVID-19 status, age in years and sex were almost always included in the sample metadata. Broad study findings and their caveats: Clinical and demographic metadata were provided uncurated, with the amount varying by source and participant.

Worth noting for this clone: Its binding antigen is unknown. No base-level quality is on record; no much larger clone is a single base apart.

One collaborating source in Seattle enrolled patients during active infection and followed them longitudinally through the course of disease. Whole blood was collected in K2EDTA tubes by collaborating institutions according to the institutions' own protocols. Collaborator samples were shipped for TCRbeta analysis as frozen whole blood, isolated PBMCs, or DNA extracted from either sample type. TCRbeta CDR3 regions were amplified from genomic DNA using the immunoSEQ Assay, a bias-controlled multiplex PCR. As for the authors' bioinformatics: Nucleated cell counts per sample were estimated from amplification of reference gene primers within the assay. To quantify the absolute abundance of each unique TCRbeta CDR3 rearrangement, sequence reads were collapsed and filtered. For each sample, productive Simpson clonality was calculated as the square root of Simpson's diversity index across productive rearrangements. What TCRdb holds here is the immuneACCESS table cut down to in-frame rearrangements. Part of the clones is not present; checked against another copy, under half of the missing clones reflect an unresolved V gene, and the others are unexplained. That table supplies the V and J calls and clone size; D and trimming were determined from the DNA. Present in this sample are fewer than 250,000 clones, around 90% of which were seen just once. The ten largest clonotypes hold roughly 0.79% of the sample.

CDR1 and CDR2, per the germline V gene (reference sequence), are LGHDT and YNNKEL. From the cysteine through the phenylalanine, the CDR3 covers 16 amino acids. Solely the CDR3 DNA is kept, with 48 bases framed from the first base. The V end gives up 1 base and the J end 6 bases, leaving 10 bases in the junction not matched to a gene. The chain uses TRBV3-1 (or the pseudogene TRBV3-2) and TRBJ2-5; TRBD2 lines up with 8 middle nucleotides. This clonotype was obtained from a man aged 25-45 years with COVID-19, enrolled during active disease. What was sequenced was peripheral blood. The DNA is TGTGCCAGCAGCCAAGGGTCAAGCGGGGGCGGAAAGACCCAGTACTTC. This codes for CASSQGSSGGGKTQYF.